These 2 T cell receptor beta chains were sequenced from one sample in a study of cytomegalovirus exposure and HLA in healthy donors. The primer mix had 60 Vbeta and 13 Jbeta primers. Clones were sequenced by immunoSEQ multiplex PCR, and TCRdb holds only the in-frame ones, with some missing. The sample contains approximately 140,000 clones, roughly four fifths of which appear only once. Sequenced material: PBMCs. These TCRs come from a male donor in good health and CMV-seronegative.

The CDR3 loop is CASRVDRVYGYTF. The CDR3 nucleotides are TGTGCCAGCAGGGTGGACAGGGTCTATGGCTACACCTTC. The rearrangement uses TRBV28 and TRBJ1-2; 8 bases are shared with TRBD1. The CDR3 extends over 13 amino acids. Germline-derived CDR1 and CDR2 are MDHEN and SYDVKM. J was trimmed by 4 bases and V by 6 bases; bases with no gene match: 4.

The chain employs TRBV7-9 and TRBJ2-1; D gene uncertain. V was clipped by 5 bases and J by 5 bases, with 10 bases between them. The germline V gene has CDR1 SEHNR and CDR2 FQNEAQ (reference sequence). This CDR3 has 13 residues. CDR3 sequence reads: CASSLRENNEQFF. As DNA, the CDR3 is TGTGCCAGCAGCCTACGCGAGAACAATGAGCAGTTCTTC.